This record looks at one T cell receptor beta chain sequence and its context. The sample originates from a study of PD-L1 blockade in urothelial cancer. As for time point: peripheral blood 6 weeks after treatment start. Profiled with immunoSEQ multiplex PCR; TCRdb holds only in-frame clones, not every one. Of 15,000 to 20,000 clones in the sample, over 75% were seen once. The CDR3 extends over 16 amino acids. V was shortened by 3 bases and J by 5 bases, with 19 bases between the two germline ends. Germline CDR1 and CDR2: LNHDA and SQIVND (reference sequence). The J gene is TRBJ2-5, the V gene TRBV19; D possibly corresponds to TRBD1 (6 bases). The clonotype comes from a man aged 45-60 years with urothelial cancer. Sequencing used PBMCs, obtained around atezolizumab (anti-PD-L1) treatment. In DNA form, the CDR3 reads TGTGCCAGTAGTATGGGGGCAGGGACGGTTTCGGAGACCCAGTACTTC. Its protein product is CASSMGAGTVSETQYF. Full variable domain (outside the CDR3, taken from reference TRBV19 and TRBJ2-5): DGGITQSPKYLFRKEGQNVTLSCEQNLNHDAMYWYRQDPGQGLRLIYYSQIVNDFQKGDIAEGYSVSREKKESFPLTVTSAQKNPTAFYLCASSMGAGTVSETQYFGPGTRLLVL.